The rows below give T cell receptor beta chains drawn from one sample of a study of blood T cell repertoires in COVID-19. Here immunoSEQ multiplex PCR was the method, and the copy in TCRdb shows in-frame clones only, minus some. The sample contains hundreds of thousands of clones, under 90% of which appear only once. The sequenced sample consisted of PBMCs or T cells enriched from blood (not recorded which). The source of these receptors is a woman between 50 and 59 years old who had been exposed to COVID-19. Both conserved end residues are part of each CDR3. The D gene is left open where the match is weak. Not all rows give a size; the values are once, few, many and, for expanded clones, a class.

cdr3_nt: TGTGCCAGCAGTCAGTTATCCTACAATGAGCAGTTCTTC
cdr3_aa: CASSQLSYNEQFF
clone_size: once
j_call: TRBJ2-1
d_call: -
v_call: TRBV28

cdr3_nt: TGCGCCAGCAGATATAGCGGGGAATCGGAGCAGTACTTC
cdr3_aa: CASRYSGESEQYF
clone_size: -
j_call: TRBJ2-7
d_call: TRBD2
v_call: TRBV5-1

cdr3_nt: TGTGCCAGCTCACCACCAGGGACAGGGAACTATGGCTACACCTTC
cdr3_aa: CASSPPGTGNYGYTF
clone_size: -
j_call: TRBJ1-2
d_call: TRBD1
v_call: TRBV18

cdr3_nt: TGTGCCAGCAGAAACCCCACAGGGTTTGGCTACACCTTC
cdr3_aa: CASRNPTGFGYTF
clone_size: -
j_call: TRBJ1-2
d_call: -
v_call: TRBV6-5

cdr3_nt: TGTGCCAGCAGCGGACAGGGAAATCAGCCCCAGCATTTT
cdr3_aa: CASSGQGNQPQHF
clone_size: once
j_call: TRBJ1-5
d_call: TRBD1
v_call: TRBV7-9

cdr3_nt: TGTGCCAGCAGTGACCAGGGGGCTGGGGGCTACACCTTC
cdr3_aa: CASSDQGAGGYTF
clone_size: -
j_call: TRBJ1-2
d_call: TRBD1
v_call: TRBV27

cdr3_nt: TGTGCCAGCTCACCCTCCCAGGGACTGTCTGGAAACACCATATATTTT
cdr3_aa: CASSPSQGLSGNTIYF
clone_size: -
j_call: TRBJ1-3
d_call: -
v_call: TRBV18

cdr3_nt: TGTGCCAGCAGTTCAAGACAGGGCAAGCGCAATCAGCCCCAGCATTTT
cdr3_aa: CASSSRQGKRNQPQHF
clone_size: -
j_call: TRBJ1-5
d_call: TRBD1
v_call: TRBV27

cdr3_nt: TGTGCCAGCAGTGCGGGCCCAAACACTGAAGCTTTCTTT
cdr3_aa: CASSAGPNTEAFF
clone_size: -
j_call: TRBJ1-1
d_call: -
v_call: TRBV12-3/TRBV12-4

cdr3_nt: TGTGCCAGCAGCCAGATCAGGTCTGAAGCTTTCTTT
cdr3_aa: CASSQIRSEAFF
clone_size: -
j_call: TRBJ1-1
d_call: -
v_call: TRBV5-5

cdr3_nt: TGTGCCAGCAGTGGACAGGACGGTTCACCCCTCCACTTT
cdr3_aa: CASSGQDGSPLHF
clone_size: -
j_call: TRBJ1-6
d_call: -
v_call: TRBV2

cdr3_nt: TGTGCCACCAGCAGAGATTGGCAGTCTGGGGCCAACGTCCTGACTTTC
cdr3_aa: CATSRDWQSGANVLTF
clone_size: -
j_call: TRBJ2-6
d_call: -
v_call: TRBV15

cdr3_nt: TGTGCCAGCAGCTTAGACAGGGGAAACACCATATATTTT
cdr3_aa: CASSLDRGNTIYF
clone_size: -
j_call: TRBJ1-3
d_call: -
v_call: TRBV7-2

cdr3_nt: TGTGCCAGCAGCCCTCTTGACAGGGCCTACGAGCAGTACTTC
cdr3_aa: CASSPLDRAYEQYF
clone_size: -
j_call: TRBJ2-7
d_call: TRBD1
v_call: TRBV5-4

cdr3_nt: TGTGCCAGCACCTACCCGGGGGGGGTGATGAACACTGAAGCTTTCTTT
cdr3_aa: CASTYPGGVMNTEAFF
clone_size: -
j_call: TRBJ1-1
d_call: -
v_call: TRBV28

cdr3_nt: TGTGCCAGCAGCCTAACAGGTCTTAACTATGGCTACACCTTC
cdr3_aa: CASSLTGLNYGYTF
clone_size: -
j_call: TRBJ1-2
d_call: -
v_call: TRBV5-4

cdr3_nt: TGTGCCAGCAGCCTACGCCAGACTAGCGGGGGTGTCGATACGCAGTATTTT
cdr3_aa: CASSLRQTSGGVDTQYF
clone_size: few
j_call: TRBJ2-3
d_call: TRBD2
v_call: TRBV7-6

cdr3_nt: TGCGCCAGCAGCTCCATGGGGATGGGGCCTTTTGAGCAGTACTTC
cdr3_aa: CASSSMGMGPFEQYF
clone_size: -
j_call: TRBJ2-7
d_call: -
v_call: TRBV5-1

cdr3_nt: TGTGCCAGCAGCCCCCAGGGTAGGGAGCTGTTTTTT
cdr3_aa: CASSPQGRELFF
clone_size: -
j_call: TRBJ2-2
d_call: -
v_call: TRBV7-9

cdr3_nt: TGTGCCACCGGAAGCGGGGTCTACGAGCAGTACTTC
cdr3_aa: CATGSGVYEQYF
clone_size: -
j_call: TRBJ2-7
d_call: TRBD2
v_call: TRBV25-1

cdr3_nt: TGTGCCAGCTCTCGTCGACGGGACACTGGAAACACCATATATTTT
cdr3_aa: CASSRRRDTGNTIYF
clone_size: -
j_call: TRBJ1-3
d_call: -
v_call: TRBV18

cdr3_nt: TGTGCCAGCAGCTTTAGCGGGGGGGCCTACAATGAGCAGTTCTTC
cdr3_aa: CASSFSGGAYNEQFF
clone_size: -
j_call: TRBJ2-1
d_call: TRBD2
v_call: TRBV7-3

cdr3_nt: TGTGCCAGTAGTTTCCGTGGAGCCTCAACTAATGAAAAACTGTTTTTT
cdr3_aa: CASSFRGASTNEKLFF
clone_size: few
j_call: TRBJ1-4
d_call: -
v_call: TRBV19

cdr3_nt: TGTGCCAGCAGCGTAGCTTTCGGTGGTTTCAATGAGCAGTTCTTC
cdr3_aa: CASSVAFGGFNEQFF
clone_size: -
j_call: TRBJ2-1
d_call: -
v_call: TRBV9

cdr3_nt: TGTGCCAGCAGGACAGGGGTTGATTATGGCTACACCTTC
cdr3_aa: CASRTGVDYGYTF
clone_size: -
j_call: TRBJ1-2
d_call: TRBD1
v_call: TRBV6-6

cdr3_nt: TGTGCCAGCAGCTCGGGGGTCTGGTCAGGGATGGACGGCTACACCTTC
cdr3_aa: CASSSGVWSGMDGYTF
clone_size: -
j_call: TRBJ1-2
d_call: -
v_call: TRBV5-4

cdr3_nt: TGCGCCAGCAGCTTAGGGACAGATGAAAAACTGTTTTTT
cdr3_aa: CASSLGTDEKLFF
clone_size: -
j_call: TRBJ1-4
d_call: TRBD1
v_call: TRBV5-1

cdr3_nt: TGTGCCAGAAAGTCCGGGAACACTGAAGCTTTCTTT
cdr3_aa: CARKSGNTEAFF
clone_size: -
j_call: TRBJ1-1
d_call: -
v_call: TRBV2

cdr3_nt: TGTGCCAGTCGTCCAGGGGGCTCTCAGCCCCAGCATTTT
cdr3_aa: CASRPGGSQPQHF
clone_size: -
j_call: TRBJ1-5
d_call: TRBD1
v_call: TRBV28

cdr3_nt: TGTGCCAGCAACCCTGGGGGGAGCCAAGAGACCCAGTACTTC
cdr3_aa: CASNPGGSQETQYF
clone_size: -
j_call: TRBJ2-5
d_call: -
v_call: TRBV28

cdr3_nt: TGTGCCAGCTCCCCGGGGGGCCCGGCGGTTGAAGCTTTCTTT
cdr3_aa: CASSPGGPAVEAFF
clone_size: -
j_call: TRBJ1-1
d_call: -
v_call: TRBV18

cdr3_nt: TGTGCCATCAGCGGCAGGATCCACGAGCAGTACTTC
cdr3_aa: CAISGRIHEQYF
clone_size: -
j_call: TRBJ2-7
d_call: -
v_call: TRBV10-3

cdr3_nt: TGTGCCAGCAGTATATCGACGGGATCCTATGGCTACACCTTC
cdr3_aa: CASSISTGSYGYTF
clone_size: -
j_call: TRBJ1-2
d_call: -
v_call: TRBV6-5

cdr3_nt: TGTGCCAGTAGTTATCTAGGACAGGCAAAGGATTCACCCCTCCACTTT
cdr3_aa: CASSYLGQAKDSPLHF
clone_size: once
j_call: TRBJ1-6
d_call: TRBD1
v_call: TRBV19

cdr3_nt: TGTGCCAGCAGCTTAGTCGGATCCCCAACGGGGAACACTGAAGCTTTCTTT
cdr3_aa: CASSLVGSPTGNTEAFF
clone_size: -
j_call: TRBJ1-1
d_call: -
v_call: TRBV7-3

cdr3_nt: TGTGCCAGCACCTACAGTGGAAACACCATATATTTT
cdr3_aa: CASTYSGNTIYF
clone_size: -
j_call: TRBJ1-3
d_call: -
v_call: TRBV7-2

cdr3_nt: TGTGCCAGCAGTGTAGTTAACCCCACCGGGGAGCTGTTTTTT
cdr3_aa: CASSVVNPTGELFF
clone_size: -
j_call: TRBJ2-2
d_call: -
v_call: TRBV2

cdr3_nt: TGTGCCAGCAGCTCCCAACAGTTTAGCACAGATACGCAGTATTTT
cdr3_aa: CASSSQQFSTDTQYF
clone_size: -
j_call: TRBJ2-3
d_call: -
v_call: TRBV7-8

cdr3_nt: TGTGCCAGTGCGACTAGCGGGGGGCCCGGGGAAGAGACCCAGTACTTC
cdr3_aa: CASATSGGPGEETQYF
clone_size: -
j_call: TRBJ2-5
d_call: TRBD2
v_call: TRBV5-4

cdr3_nt: TGCGCCAGCAGCTTGATAGGACAGGCTCAATATGGCTACACCTTC
cdr3_aa: CASSLIGQAQYGYTF
clone_size: -
j_call: TRBJ1-2
d_call: TRBD1
v_call: TRBV5-1

cdr3_nt: TGTGCCAGCAGCCCACGGACGGGGTTTTCTGGAAACACCATATATTTT
cdr3_aa: CASSPRTGFSGNTIYF
clone_size: -
j_call: TRBJ1-3
d_call: -
v_call: TRBV14

cdr3_nt: TGTGCCAGCAGTTGGGGACAGGGCAATCAGCCCCAGCATTTT
cdr3_aa: CASSWGQGNQPQHF
clone_size: -
j_call: TRBJ1-5
d_call: TRBD1
v_call: TRBV9

cdr3_nt: TGTGCCAGCAGCTCCCCAGCGGGGGGAACCTACGAGCAGTACTTC
cdr3_aa: CASSSPAGGTYEQYF
clone_size: -
j_call: TRBJ2-7
d_call: TRBD2
v_call: TRBV7-9

cdr3_nt: TGCGCCAGCAGCCGAGGTCGACAGGGCCCCTACGAGCAGTACTTC
cdr3_aa: CASSRGRQGPYEQYF
clone_size: -
j_call: TRBJ2-7
d_call: TRBD1
v_call: TRBV4-1

cdr3_nt: TGTGCCAGCAGCGAAGGGACAGGACGAGGTCAGCCCCAGCATTTT
cdr3_aa: CASSEGTGRGQPQHF
clone_size: -
j_call: TRBJ1-5
d_call: TRBD1
v_call: TRBV5-6

cdr3_nt: TGTGCCAGCTCACCGGCATACCCGGGACAGGGGGCGGAGACCCAGTACTTC
cdr3_aa: CASSPAYPGQGAETQYF
clone_size: -
j_call: TRBJ2-5
d_call: TRBD1
v_call: TRBV18

cdr3_nt: TGCGCCAGCAGCTTAGGACAGCACACAGATACGCAGTATTTT
cdr3_aa: CASSLGQHTDTQYF
clone_size: -
j_call: TRBJ2-3
d_call: -
v_call: TRBV5-1

cdr3_nt: TGTGCCATCAGTGACGGACCGACAGGTCGGTTTTTT
cdr3_aa: CAISDGPTGRFF
clone_size: -
j_call: TRBJ1-4
d_call: -
v_call: TRBV10-3

cdr3_nt: TGTGCCAGCAGCAGAAGGGAGAATGAGCAGTTCTTC
cdr3_aa: CASSRRENEQFF
clone_size: -
j_call: TRBJ2-1
d_call: -
v_call: TRBV3-1/TRBV3-2

cdr3_nt: TGCAGCGGGTCGACAGGGAACACTGAAGCTTTCTTT
cdr3_aa: CSGSTGNTEAFF
clone_size: few
j_call: TRBJ1-1
d_call: -
v_call: TRBV29-1